Following are 27 T cell receptor beta chains from one sample sequenced in a study of Graves' ophthalmopathy and Graves' hyperthyroidism. TCR beta CDR3 amplification used RNA transcripts. HTBI primers were employed in first-round RT-PCR, then a second-round multiplex PCR followed. TCRdb reanalysed the multiplex PCR reads using MiXCR and keeps one entry per CDR3 protein. The repertoire holds over a million distinct CDR3 sequences, approximately 35% seen once, with roughly 11% in the top ten. The sequenced sample consisted of peripheral blood or thyroid tissue (not recorded which). These TCRs come from an adult man with Graves' hyperthyroidism.

This clonotype was seen repeatedly, ten times or more. This chain joins TRBV15 and TRBJ1-4; TRBD1 is a possible D gene (6 bases). Trimming took 1 base from V and 0 from J, leaving 15 bases between them. The V gene's germline CDR1 is LNHNV and CDR2 YYDKDF (reference sequence). The CDR3 totals 18 residues. The CDR3 is CATSRGPEQGATNEKLFF. CDR3 coding DNA: TGTGCCACCAGCAGAGGCCCTGAACAGGGCGCAACTAATGAAAAACTGTTTTTT.

Only a few counts were recorded for this clonotype. This sequence joins TRBV20-1 and TRBJ1-6; D is undetermined. Trimming removed 6 bases at V and 3 bases at J, with 15 bases between. The CDR3 runs to 15 residues. Germline loops: CDR1 DFQATT, CDR2 SNEGSKA (reference sequence). Here the CDR3 DNA reads TGCAGTGCCGGATCCGTTTCCCGCTATAATTCACCCCTCCACTTT. It yields the protein CSAGSVSRYNSPLHF.

This clonotype has a count of ten or more. The rearrangement joins TRBV12-3 or TRBV12-4 to TRBJ2-7; D not resolved. Between the trimmed V and J ends, which lost 6 bases and 3 bases, there was a span of 6 bases. This CDR3 region has 11 residues. The CDR3 here is CASSFRYEQYF. CDR3 DNA sequence: TGTGCCAGCAGCTTTCGCTACGAGCAGTACTTC.

The chain employs TRBV6-5 and TRBJ1-1, with D unclear. This CDR3 is 18 amino acids long. Germline V CDR1 and CDR2: MNHEY, SVGAGI. Trimming took 4 bases from V and 0 from J, leaving 21 bases between them. The DNA for the CDR3 is TGTGCCAGCAGTTGGAGGCAGGTGGGATTCCTCATGAACACTGAAGCTTTCTTT. Its translation is CASSWRQVGFLMNTEAFF.

This clonotype was seen more than once but under ten times. The rearrangement links TRBV4-3 to TRBJ1-2, with 9 bases aligning to TRBD1. The V gene's germline CDR1 is LGHNA and CDR2 YSLEER. The CDR3 length is 15 residues. V shed 2 bases and J 4 bases; nucleotides not matched to a gene: 5. CDR3 nucleotide sequence: TGCGCCAGCAGCCAACCGGGACAGGGTGGCTATGGCTACACCTTC. Translating gives CASSQPGQGGYGYTF.

The chain employs TRBV7-2 and TRBJ1-6; TRBD1 is a possible D gene (6 bases). The CDR3 has 15 amino acids. The germline CDR1 and CDR2 sequences are SGHTA and FQGNSA. The ends were cut back, 2 bases at V and 5 bases at J, with 10 bases in the middle. This CDR3 reads CASSLRGVDNSPLHF. In DNA, the CDR3 is TGTGCCAGCAGCTTAAGGGGGGTCGATAATTCACCCCTCCACTTT.

This clonotype was counted between two and nine times. The chain recombines TRBV7-3 with TRBJ2-3; 7 bases are shared with TRBD2. The CDR3 has 15 residues. V gave up 1 base and J gave up 1 base; unmatched junction bases: 2. Germline lookup yields CDR1 SGHTA and CDR2 FQGTGA. The CDR3 DNA is TGTGCCAGCAGCTTAAGCGGGAGTGGCACAGATACGCAGTATTTT. It is translated as CASSLSGSGTDTQYF.

As concerns this clonotype: With a much larger clone just one base away, this may be a read error. The gene calls are TRBV19 and TRBJ2-7, with D perhaps assigned TRBD1 or TRBD2 (5 bases each). CDR1 and CDR2 (germline): LNHDA, SQIVND (reference sequence). The V end lost 3 bases, the J end lost 3 bases, and 9 bases lay between the germline ends. The CDR3 has 13 residues. This chain's CDR3 is CASSMGPDYEQYF. The CDR3 DNA reads TGTGCCAGTAGTATGGGACCGGACTACGAGCAGTACTTC.

The chain combines TRBV29-1 with TRBJ2-2, with 13 nucleotides matching TRBD2. Germline V gene lookup returns CDR1 SQVTM and CDR2 ANQGSEA. The J segment lost 5 bases and the V segment lost 6 bases, leaving 3 bases of the junction unmatched. The CDR3 covers 14 residues. This CDR3 reads CSVPGLAGTGELFF. CDR3 DNA: TGCAGCGTACCGGGACTAGCGGGGACCGGGGAGCTGTTTTTT.

This clonotype was seen repeatedly, ten times or more. The genes are TRBV6-5 and TRBJ1-2; D gene uncertain. CDR1 MNHEY and CDR2 SVGAGI come from the germline V gene. The CDR3 is made up of 13 amino acids. The V end was cut by 5 bases, the J end by 4 bases, with 11 bases between. CDR3 bases: TGTGCCAGCAGTGAATCGGGCAGCTATGGCTACACCTTC. Translated: CASSESGSYGYTF.

This clonotype has ten or more counts. The rearrangement uses TRBV5-1 and TRBJ2-7; D perhaps matches TRBD1 (5 bases). This CDR3 region has 13 residues. The germline V gene encodes CDR1 SGHRS and CDR2 YFSETQ. Trimming removed 3 bases at V and 6 bases at J, with 13 bases between. CDR3 sequence: CASSYAGSAEQYF. CDR3 sequence (DNA): TGCGCCAGCAGCTACGCAGGGTCGGCCGAGCAGTACTTC.

This clonotype was observed many times. The chain uses TRBV2 and TRBJ1-5; 7 bases map to TRBD1. This CDR3 is 14 amino acids long. J lost 6 bases, V lost 6 bases, and 8 bases had no gene match. The germline V gene has CDR1 SNHLY and CDR2 FYNNEI. The CDR3 protein is CASSETGARQPQHF. For the CDR3, the DNA is TGTGCCAGCAGCGAAACAGGGGCACGTCAGCCCCAGCATTTT.

The chain recombines TRBV10-2 with TRBJ1-1, with TRBD1 matching over 10 bases. The CDR3 is 19 residues long. Germline V gene data show CDR1 as WSHSY and CDR2 as SAAADI. Losses at the gene ends were 2 bases for V and 0 bases for J; bases not matched to a gene: 12. In DNA form, the CDR3 reads TGCGCCAGCAGTGAGAGACCACCGGGACAGGGGTCCATGAACACTGAAGCTTTCTTT. This encodes CASSERPPGQGSMNTEAFF.

There are many counts of this clonotype. V gene TRBV15 combines with J gene TRBJ2-7; 11 nucleotides agree with TRBD2. The V segment lost 1 base and the J segment 5 bases; nucleotides outside the gene matches: 7. The CDR3 length is 16 residues. In germline, CDR1 is LNHNV, CDR2 YYDKDF (reference sequence). As DNA, the CDR3 is TGTGCCACCAGCAGAGGGGGTAGCGGGAGGGACCACGAGCAGTACTTC. It translates to CATSRGGSGRDHEQYF.

This chain joins TRBV7-2 and TRBJ2-2, with D possibly being TRBD2 (6 bases). The CDR3 has 17 residues. V was trimmed by 5 bases and J by 7 bases, leaving 23 bases between them. Germline V gene data show CDR1 as SGHTA and CDR2 as FQGNSA. The DNA of the CDR3 is TGTGCCAGCAGCCTGGGGACCCTGAACACCGGGGGCGGGGAGCTGTTTTTT. Protein sequence: CASSLGTLNTGGGELFF.

Many counts were recorded for this clonotype. The genes are TRBV20-1 and TRBJ2-5, with 9 bases identical to TRBD2. The germline V gene encodes CDR1 DFQATT and CDR2 SNEGSKA (reference sequence). This CDR3 is built from 16 residues. V shed 0 bases and J 1 base; nucleotides not matched to a gene: 6. CDR3 protein: CSARDMETSGQETQYF. The CDR3 nucleotides read TGCAGTGCTAGAGATATGGAGACTAGCGGCCAAGAGACCCAGTACTTC.

The chain joins TRBV25-1 to TRBJ1-1, with D unresolved. Germline CDR1 reads MGHDK; CDR2 reads SYGVNS. This CDR3 is built from 11 residues. This CDR3 is CARVRDTEAFF. CDR3 bases: TGTGCTAGAGTCCGGGACACTGAAGCTTTCTTT.

This clonotype was observed a handful of times. The V call is TRBV5-6, the J call TRBJ1-4, with 7 positions matching TRBD1. CDR3 length: 16 residues. The V gene end was trimmed by 5 bases and the J gene end by 11 bases; junction bases not matched to a gene: 18. The germline V gene encodes CDR1 SGHDT and CDR2 YYEEEE. Written as DNA, the CDR3 is TGTGCCAGCAGTCAGGGGAGGGGGCTTAGGTCGCAGAAACTGTTTTTT. Its translation: CASSQGRGLRSQKLFF. The full variable domain, completed using reference TRBV5-6 and TRBJ1-4, is DAGVTQSPTHLIKTRGQQVTLRCSPKSGHDTVSWYQQALGQGPQFIFQYYEEEERQRGNFPDRFSGHQFPNYSSELNVNALLLGDSALYLCASSQGRGLRSQKLFFGSGTQLSVL.

This clonotype showed up just a few times. J is TRBJ1-1 and V is TRBV11-2; 8 positions match TRBD1. The CDR3 runs 18 residues. Looked up from germline, CDR1 is SGHAT and CDR2 is FQNNGV. J was trimmed by 1 base and V by 4 bases; bases with no gene match: 14. The chain's CDR3 is CASSSYRGVMKGNTEAFF. DNA for the CDR3: TGTGCCAGCAGCTCCTACAGGGGGGTCATGAAGGGGAACACTGAAGCTTTCTTT. The entire variable domain, with the rest obtained from reference TRBV11-2 and TRBJ1-1, is as follows: EAGVAQSPRYKIIEKRQSVAFWCNPISGHATLYWYQQILGQGPKLLIQFQNNGVVDDSQLPKDRFSAERLKGVDSTLKIQPAKLEDSAVYLCASSSYRGVMKGNTEAFFGQGTRLTVV.

Turning to this clonotype: A much larger clone sits a single nucleotide away, making a read error possible. This chain links TRBV7-2 with TRBJ2-2; no definite D call. Germline-derived CDR1 and CDR2 are SGHTA and FQGNSA. The CDR3 covers 15 residues. V gave up 3 bases and J gave up 0 bases, with 8 bases separating them. CDR3 bases: TGTGCCAGCAGCTTCCTGGCGGCGAACACCGGGGAGCTGTTTTTT. It is translated as CASSFLAANTGELFF.

This clonotype came up many times. The chain employs TRBV4-2 and TRBJ1-2, with a weak D call TRBD1 (6 bases). The CDR3 is 12 residues long. The germline V gene encodes CDR1 LGHNA and CDR2 YNFKEQ. Trimming took off 6 bases at V and 7 bases at J, with 12 bases between the two ends. The CDR3 sequence is CASSIQGFGYTF. The CDR3 DNA follows: TGTGCCAGCAGTATACAGGGTTTTGGCTACACCTTC.

A word on this clonotype: This CDR3 fails to terminate in the conserved phenylalanine or tryptophan, so it likely reflects a read error. No DNA is shown, since the ends of the CDR3 on it are uncertain; the CDR3 is the one TCRdb lists. The chain has TRBV10-3 and TRBJ2-2; the table gives TRBD2 as D, unverified against the DNA. Germline CDR1 reads ENHRY; CDR2 reads SYGVKD. The CDR3 extends over 18 residues, inclusive of both ends. The CDR3: CAISGRTSGGTNTGELLL.

The sample holds a few counts of this clonotype. The chain recombines TRBV27 with TRBJ2-2; D uncertain. The CDR3 is 13 residues long. Trimming took off 4 bases at V and 6 bases at J, with 9 bases between the two ends. Per the germline V gene, CDR1 is MNHEY and CDR2 is SMNVEV (reference sequence). CDR3 nucleotides: TGTGCCAGCAGTTCCCTCATCCCCGGGGAGCTGTTTTTT. Protein: CASSSLIPGELFF.

The rearrangement links TRBV4-3 to TRBJ1-6; possibly TRBD1 for D (5 bases). Deletions cut 3 bases from V and 6 bases from J, with 21 bases between. CDR3 length equals 18 residues. The germline gives CDR1 LGHNA, CDR2 YSLEER. DNA for the CDR3: TGCGCCAGCAGCCATCGTAACCGGGACGGAACAATTAATTCACCCCTCCACTTT. Amino acid sequence: CASSHRNRDGTINSPLHF.

The count of this clonotype is one. The chain recombines TRBV4-1 with TRBJ1-5; D possibly corresponds to TRBD1 (6 bases). The germline V gene has CDR1 MGHRA and CDR2 YSYEKL. CDR3 length: 16 amino acids. Trimming left V 8 bases short and J 4 bases short, with 21 bases between. The CDR3, as DNA: TGCGCCAGCCAACTTGGGCCCGGACAGCATAATCAGCCCCAGCATTTT. Protein product: CASQLGPGQHNQPQHF.

This clonotype was observed a few times. The rearrangement links TRBV2 to TRBJ1-3; 10 bases are a match to TRBD1. The CDR3 runs to 18 residues. Per germline, CDR1 SNHLY and CDR2 FYNNEI. The J segment lost 5 bases and the V segment lost 4 bases, leaving 14 bases of the junction unmatched. CDR3 region: CASSVGPRQGAGRNTIYF. The CDR3 DNA is TGTGCCAGCAGTGTGGGCCCCCGACAGGGGGCGGGTAGAAACACCATATATTTT.

This clonotype was found many times. The CDR3 coding sequence is TGTGCCAGCAGCCACCTAGACAGCTACGAGCAGTACTTC. As protein: CASSHLDSYEQYF. The chain combines TRBV14 with TRBJ2-7; tentatively, D is TRBD1 (5 bases). The CDR3 extends over 13 amino acids. Trimming stripped 3 bases from V and 3 bases from J, with 9 bases between. From germline, CDR1 is SGHDN and CDR2 FVKESK.